Listed here is a single TCR beta chain. In the study's own analysis: By means of reference gene primer amplification, nucleated cell counts were estimated. Produced via immunoSEQ multiplex PCR; TCRdb's table is partial and in-frame only. V and J calls and clone size are as listed in that table; D and trimming were resolved from the DNA. The sample lists about 140,000 clones; over 75% were seen once. The sample comes from a study of blood T cell repertoires in COVID-19. Study-wide background: PBMCs, B-cell-depleted T cells, or T cells provided the cDNA or gDNA that made up the material.

Trimming cost V 6 bases and J 2 bases, with 16 bases left between them. Germline CDR1 is LNHDA and CDR2 is SQIVND (reference sequence). The CDR3 runs to 15 residues. Sequencing was done on a sample of peripheral blood. The chain is built from TRBV19 and TRBJ1-2; D is unclear. The receptor was isolated from a man aged 50-59 years with acute or convalescent COVID-19. CDR3 loop: CASSLREIPNYGYTF. In nucleotides, the CDR3 is TGTGCCAGTAGCCTTCGAGAGATCCCAAACTATGGCTACACCTTC.